This paragraph reports one T cell receptor (beta chain). Germline V gene lookup returns CDR1 SGHDT and CDR2 YYEEEE. V lost 6 bases, J lost 4 bases, and 12 bases stayed unmatched. CDR3 length: 15 residues. Original handling: Amplified reference gene primers provided the basis for estimating nucleated cell counts. Libraries were prepared by immunoSEQ multiplex PCR; TCRdb keeps only in-frame clonotypes and omits some of them. V, J and clone size reflect that table, while D and trimming were determined from the DNA. The repertoire holds 250,000 to 350,000 clones, with around 91% as singletons. The data derive from a study of blood T cell repertoires in COVID-19. In assigning cohorts, the study relied on participant-reported clinical history.

The sequenced sample consisted of PBMCs or T cells enriched from blood (not recorded which). This TCR was sampled from a woman under 30 with acute COVID-19. The V gene is TRBV5-6, the J gene TRBJ2-7; 8 bases map to TRBD2. CDR3 DNA: TGTGCCAGCACCTCATTTCGGGGCGGGAGGTACGAGCAGTACTTC. This encodes CASTSFRGGRYEQYF.